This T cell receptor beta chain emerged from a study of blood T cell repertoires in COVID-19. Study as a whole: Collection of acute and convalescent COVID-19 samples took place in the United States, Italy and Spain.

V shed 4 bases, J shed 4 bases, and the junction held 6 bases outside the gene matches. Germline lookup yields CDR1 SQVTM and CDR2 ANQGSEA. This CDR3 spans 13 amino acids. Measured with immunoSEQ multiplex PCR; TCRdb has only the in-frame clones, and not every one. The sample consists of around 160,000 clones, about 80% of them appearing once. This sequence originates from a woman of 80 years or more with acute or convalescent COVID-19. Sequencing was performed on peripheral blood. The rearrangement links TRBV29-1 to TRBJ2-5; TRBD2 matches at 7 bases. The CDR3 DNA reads TGCAGCGTTGCTCCCGCGGGAGTAGAGACCCAGTACTTC. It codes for CSVAPAGVETQYF.